This T cell receptor (beta chain) was identified during a study of beta chain features in type 1 diabetes. Reverse transcribing all isolated RNA meant expressed TCRB transcripts were sequenced. The table came from immunoSEQ multiplex PCR; TCRdb's copy has only in-frame clones and leaves some out. Of around 240,000 clones in the sample, 9.6% were seen once. The CDR3 length is 14 residues. Researchers reported sorting CD4+ naive, central memory, regulatory and stem cell-like memory cells via CD45RO/CCR7/CD25/CD127/CD95/CD27. The clonotype originates from a woman aged 18-29 years in good health. Sample: naive CD4+ T cells from blood. The chain carries TRBV21-1 and TRBJ2-7; the tabulated D call, TRBD2, remains unverified against the DNA. TRBV21-1 is a pseudogene locus. CDR3: CASSRGTRSYEQYF. The CDR3 DNA reads TGTGCCAGCAGTCGAGGTACGCGCTCCTACGAGCAGTACTTC.